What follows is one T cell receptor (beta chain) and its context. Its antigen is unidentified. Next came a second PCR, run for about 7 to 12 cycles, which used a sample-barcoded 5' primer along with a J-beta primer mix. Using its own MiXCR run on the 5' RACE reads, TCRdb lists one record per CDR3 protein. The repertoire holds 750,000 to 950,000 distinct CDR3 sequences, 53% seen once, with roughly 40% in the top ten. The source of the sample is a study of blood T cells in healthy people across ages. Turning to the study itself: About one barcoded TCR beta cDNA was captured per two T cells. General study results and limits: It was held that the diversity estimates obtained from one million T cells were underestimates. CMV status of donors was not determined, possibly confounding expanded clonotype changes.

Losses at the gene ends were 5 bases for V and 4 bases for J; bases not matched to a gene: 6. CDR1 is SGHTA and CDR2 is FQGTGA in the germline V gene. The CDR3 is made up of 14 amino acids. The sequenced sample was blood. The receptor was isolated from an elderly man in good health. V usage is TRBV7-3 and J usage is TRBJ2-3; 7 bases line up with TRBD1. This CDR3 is CASSTSGGSDTQYF. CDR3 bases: TGTGCCAGCAGCACTTCAGGGGGTTCAGATACGCAGTATTTT.